A single sample gave rise to the 25 T cell receptor beta chains below, sequenced in a study of blood T cells in healthy people across ages. A second PCR of 7 to 11 cycles used a sample-barcoded 5' primer and a J-beta primer mix. From the 5' RACE reads, TCRdb called clonotypes with MiXCR, one entry per CDR3 protein. The sample shows 700,000 to 950,000 distinct CDR3 sequences, roughly 50% of them seen only once. Sample: blood. Receptor source: a man aged 25-45 years in good health.

The chain has TRBV10-3 and TRBJ2-1, with D possibly TRBD1 on 5 matching bases. CDR3 size: 16 residues. CDR1 ENHRY and CDR2 SYGVKD come from the germline V gene. V lost 3 bases and J lost 3, with 15 bases in between. CDR3 nucleotide sequence: TGTGCCATCAGTGATACAGGCAAGACACACTACAATGAGCAGTTCTTC. It is translated as CAISDTGKTHYNEQFF.

This sequence joins TRBV4-2 and TRBJ2-6; D assignment may be TRBD1 or TRBD2 (6 bases each). Germline CDR1 and CDR2: LGHNA and YNFKEQ. Trimming took 1 base from V and 0 from J, leaving 13 bases between them. The CDR3 covers 18 residues. CDR3 amino acids: CASSQGLGGSSGANVLTF. DNA of the CDR3: TGTGCCAGCAGCCAAGGGCTGGGGGGCTCCTCTGGGGCCAACGTCCTGACTTTC.

In DNA form, the CDR3 reads TGCAGTGCTAGAAGCAGCCTACACGGAGATGAGCAGTTCTTC. It specifies CSARSSLHGDEQFF. This chain uses TRBV20-1 with TRBJ2-1; D not resolved. From germline, CDR1 is DFQATT and CDR2 SNEGSKA (reference sequence). CDR3 size: 14 residues. Deletions cut 2 bases from V and 8 bases from J, with 16 bases between.

The V and J genes are TRBV6-1 and TRBJ2-1; a weak D match, TRBD2 (6 bases). The germline V gene encodes CDR1 MNHNS and CDR2 SASEGT. The V gene lost 1 base and the J gene lost 10 bases, with 14 bases spanning the gap. The length of the CDR3 is 14 residues. This CDR3 reads CASSEVPGVAEQFF. CDR3 in DNA: TGTGCCAGCAGTGAAGTCCCGGGGGTTGCGGAGCAGTTCTTC.

This clonotype was picked up a small number of times. The chain recombines TRBV29-1 with TRBJ2-1, with 8 bases identical to TRBD2. V dropped 7 bases and J dropped 8; count of bases not matched to a gene: 19. Germline V lookup: CDR1 SQVTM, CDR2 ANQGSEA. The CDR3 length is 16 residues. Written as DNA, the CDR3 is TGCAGCGCCGTGCGGGATACCGGGACTAGGGCCGATGAGCAGTTCTTC. Translation gives CSAVRDTGTRADEQFF.

This clonotype was observed a few times. The chain joins TRBV7-8 to TRBJ1-2, with TRBD1 as a possible D gene (5 bases). V was pared by 4 bases and J by 2 bases, with 17 bases between. CDR1 SGHVS and CDR2 FQNEAQ come from the germline V gene. The CDR3 consists of 16 residues. CDR3 sequence (DNA): TGTGCCAGCAGCTGGGGGACGACAGAGACCAACTATGGCTACACCTTC. Translation gives CASSWGTTETNYGYTF.

The rearrangement links TRBV7-2 to TRBJ2-3; D gene unclear. This CDR3 has 18 residues. Trimming took 4 bases from V and 4 from J, leaving 24 bases between them. Germline CDR1 is SGHTA and CDR2 is FQGNSA. The CDR3 DNA reads as TGTGCCAGCAGCTCCAGGCCCTCGTATGCGGTAGGGCCAGATACGCAGTATTTT. As protein: CASSSRPSYAVGPDTQYF.

The chain recombines TRBV18 with TRBJ2-1; unclear D gene. CDR1 and CDR2 (germline): KGHSH, LQKENI. V gave up 2 bases and J gave up 10 bases, with 15 bases separating them. This CDR3 spans 14 amino acids. CDR3 nucleotide sequence: TGTGCCAGCTCACCAGAGCATGATGCCGGGGAGCAGTTCTTC. It encodes CASSPEHDAGEQFF.

In DNA form, the CDR3 reads TGTGCCAGCAGCTTAACTAGCAAGCACGAGCAGTACTTC. Its protein is CASSLTSKHEQYF. This chain uses TRBV5-6 with TRBJ2-4; possible D gene TRBD2, 6 bases. TRBJ2-7 explains the end of the DNA better; the J call may be wrong. Germline values: CDR1 SGHDT, CDR2 YYEEEE. The CDR3 extends over 13 amino acids.

This clonotype was observed once. The chain employs TRBV12-3 or TRBV12-4 and TRBJ2-3, with TRBD1 identical over 8 bases. J gave up 2 bases and V 3 bases, and 7 bases lay outside the gene matches. The CDR3 runs to 16 residues. CDR3 DNA: TGTGCCAGCAGTTTCTGGGGCAGGGGGCACACAGATACGCAGTATTTT. Translated: CASSFWGRGHTDTQYF.

The chain recombines TRBV5-1 with TRBJ2-3, with D possibly being TRBD2 (5 bases). V lost 5 bases and J lost 1, with 11 bases in between. The CDR3 contains 14 residues. Germline lookup yields CDR1 SGHRS and CDR2 YFSETQ. CDR3 in amino acids: CASSTGWGTDTQYF. DNA of the CDR3: TGCGCCAGCAGTACGGGATGGGGCACAGATACGCAGTATTTT.

Regarding this clonotype: One end of the junction fails to match germline, which may point to a read error. The chain uses TRBV20-1 and TRBJ2-3; 8 bases match TRBD2. CDR3 length: 15 residues. Germline V gene lookup returns CDR1 DFQATT and CDR2 SNEGSKA (reference sequence). The CDR3 reads CSAVPGRAATDTQYF. Written as DNA, the CDR3 is TGCAGTGCCGTACCCGGGAGGGCAGCCACAGATACGCAATATTTT.

Worth noting for this clonotype: A much larger clone differs by one base, so this may be a read error. The chain is built from TRBV11-2 and TRBJ2-5, with 8 bases identical to TRBD2. The V segment lost 3 bases and the J segment 7 bases; nucleotides outside the gene matches: 10. The germline V gene encodes CDR1 SGHAT and CDR2 FQNNGV. The CDR3 is 15 amino acids. CDR3 loop: CASSFTSGSVGTQYF. DNA of the CDR3: TGTGCCAGCAGCTTCACCAGCGGGAGTGTAGGGACCCAGTACTTC.

V and J are TRBV27 and TRBJ2-1, with TRBD2 matching 8 bases. The germline gives CDR1 MNHEY, CDR2 SMNVEV (reference sequence). The J segment lost 9 bases and the V segment lost 0 bases, leaving 10 bases of the junction unmatched. The CDR3 contains 16 residues. The CDR3 bases are TGTGCCAGCAGTTTATCAGGGACTAGAGTCTTCGGTGAGCAGTTCTTC. This translates into CASSLSGTRVFGEQFF.

As concerns this clonotype: A junction end diverges from the germline sequence, so it may reflect a read error. The chain has TRBV11-2 and TRBJ2-7; 7 bases align to TRBD2. Looked up from germline, CDR1 is SGHAT and CDR2 is FQNNGV. There are 14 residues in the CDR3. In DNA form, the CDR3 reads TGTGCCGGCAGCTTAAGCGGGGTCTCCTACGAGCAGTACTTC. Protein: CAGSLSGVSYEQYF.

The chain links TRBV30 to TRBJ2-7, with D perhaps TRBD1 (5 bases). V was cut by 4 bases and J by 2 bases, with 15 bases left in between. The CDR3 has 14 residues. Looked up from germline, CDR1 is GTSNPN and CDR2 is SVGIG (reference sequence). DNA for the CDR3: TGTGCCTGGACTCGACAGCTCATACCCTACGAGCAGTACTTC. Encoded protein: CAWTRQLIPYEQYF.

The V gene is TRBV14, the J gene TRBJ2-2; D may be TRBD2 (5 bases). The CDR3 covers 16 residues. Germline loops: CDR1 SGHDN, CDR2 FVKESK. V was cut by 0 bases and J by 6 bases, with 14 bases left in between. CDR3: CASSQDGLIRPGELFF. The CDR3 region has the DNA TGTGCCAGCAGCCAAGACGGACTGATCCGTCCCGGGGAGCTGTTTTTT.

J is TRBJ2-7 and V is TRBV20-1; maybe TRBD2 (6 bases). Trimming left V 7 bases short and J 2 bases short, with 15 bases between. The CDR3 has 13 amino acids. Germline CDR1 DFQATT, CDR2 SNEGSKA (reference sequence). The CDR3 sequence: CSVTGTPPYEQYF. CDR3 DNA: TGCAGTGTAACGGGGACTCCCCCCTACGAGCAGTACTTC.

The chain couples TRBV10-3 to TRBJ2-7; 9 nucleotides align to TRBD1. Looked up from germline, CDR1 is ENHRY and CDR2 is SYGVKD. CDR3 length: 13 amino acids. Trimming removed 2 bases from V and 5 bases from J; junction bases left unmatched: 1. In DNA form, the CDR3 reads TGTGCCATCAGTGAGACAGGGGGCCACGAGCAGTACTTC. It codes for CAISETGGHEQYF.

The chain joins TRBV7-9 to TRBJ2-1; TRBD2 matches 11 bases. The trim removed 5 bases at V and 6 bases at J, leaving 9 bases unmatched. This CDR3 is built from 16 residues. Germline CDR1 reads SEHNR; CDR2 reads FQNEAQ (reference sequence). Here the CDR3 reads CASSLPTSGGTNEQFF. Written as DNA, the CDR3 is TGTGCCAGCAGCCTCCCTACTAGCGGGGGAACCAATGAGCAGTTCTTC.

The V gene is TRBV24-1, the J gene TRBJ2-7; TRBD1 agrees at 7 bases. Trimming cost V 2 bases and J 8 bases; bases outside gene matches: 5. CDR1 and CDR2 (germline): KGHDR, SFDVKD. This CDR3 contains 13 residues. CDR3 nucleotide sequence: TGTGCCACCAGTGATTCACCGGGACAGAAGCAGTACTTC. Protein product: CATSDSPGQKQYF.

The chain employs TRBV7-2 and TRBJ1-5, with D possibly TRBD1 on 5 matching bases. The length of the CDR3 is 17 residues. In germline, CDR1 is SGHTA, CDR2 FQGNSA. The V end was cut by 0 bases, the J end by 0 bases, with 12 bases between. CDR3 sequence: CASSLAHRGLSNQPQHF. The CDR3 coding sequence is TGTGCCAGCAGCTTAGCGCATCGGGGCCTTAGCAATCAGCCCCAGCATTTT.

The gene calls are TRBV29-1 and TRBJ2-3; the D is unclear. V dropped 4 bases and J dropped 2 bases, with 13 bases sitting between them. Looked up from germline, CDR1 is SQVTM and CDR2 is ANQGSEA. This CDR3 has 14 amino acids. CDR3 loop: CSVVSLGLTDTQYF. The CDR3 DNA sequence: TGCAGCGTTGTATCCTTAGGCCTCACAGATACGCAGTATTTT.

The V gene is TRBV7-2, the J gene TRBJ2-7; 10 positions agree with TRBD2. Trimming cost V 5 bases and J 6 bases; bases outside gene matches: 4. Germline CDR1 reads SGHTA; CDR2 reads FQGNSA. There are 13 residues in the CDR3. CDR3 loop: CASSISGRLEQYF. The DNA of the CDR3 is TGTGCCAGCAGCATTAGCGGGAGGCTCGAGCAGTACTTC.

The chain is built from TRBV9 and TRBJ2-5, with 9 nucleotides matching TRBD1. Germline CDR1 reads SGDLS; CDR2 reads YYNGEE. The CDR3 contains 16 residues. V shed 3 bases, J shed 5 bases, and the junction held 11 bases outside the gene matches. CDR3 in DNA: TGTGCCAGCAGCGCTGGACAGGGGATTCTCCAGGAGACCCAGTACTTC. Translation gives CASSAGQGILQETQYF. The whole variable domain, filled in from reference TRBV9 and TRBJ2-5, reads DSGVTQTPKHLITATGQRVTLRCSPRSGDLSVYWYQQSLDQGLQFLIQYYNGEERAKGNILERFSAQQFPDLHSELNLSSLELGDSALYFCASSAGQGILQETQYFGPGTRLLVL.